This T cell receptor (beta chain) is drawn from a study of T-cell reconstitution after alpha-beta-depleted transplantation in children. This CDR3 has 16 amino acids. Germline lookup yields CDR1 SGHTA and CDR2 FQGNSA. V lost 0 bases to trimming and J lost 3 bases; unmatched junction nucleotides: 6. This clonotype was counted ten times or more. Preparing the TCRbeta library involved the use of unique molecular identifiers. One entry per CDR3 protein results from TCRdb running MiXCR on the PCR reads. Here the sample spans around 370,000 distinct CDR3 sequences, 9% to 12% being singletons. Specimen: PBMCs from the stem cell graft donor, collected from the stem cell graft. The chain carries TRBV7-2 and TRBJ2-7, with TRBD2 matching over 9 bases. The clonotype originates from a human donor who donated a stem cell graft to a child with acute lymphoblastic leukemia. CDR3 DNA: TGTGCCAGCAGCTTAGCTATGCTAGCGGGATACTACGAGCAGTACTTC. Translation: CASSLAMLAGYYEQYF.